The sequence of this T cell receptor (beta chain) was determined in a study of shared clonotypes between healthy human individuals. Overall study results and limits: Inspection by rarefaction showed sorted-subset sequencing to be incomplete despite large depth.

Assay used: immunoSEQ multiplex PCR; TCRdb lists only in-frame clones, some missing. This table holds some 89,000 clones, around 67% found once. As to this clone: Its antigen is currently unknown.

This CDR3 region has 14 residues. CDR1 and CDR2 from the germline V gene are MNHEY and SMNVEV (reference sequence). Trimming removed 5 bases from V and 8 bases from J; junction bases left unmatched: 7. The specimen was memory CD8+ T cells sorted from blood. The subset is: CD45RO+ cells pooled with CCR7-negative TemRA cells. V and J are TRBV27 and TRBJ2-1, with 9 positions matching TRBD1. This TCR was recovered from a man aged 30 to 39 in good health. As DNA, the CDR3 is TGTGCCAGCAGTGCCCCGGGACAGGGCCATGAGCAGTTCTTC. Amino acid sequence: CASSAPGQGHEQFF.